This TCR beta chain was captured in a study of beta chain features in type 1 diabetes. This clone was observed at least ten times. Its specificity is not known. As every portion of the isolated RNA was reverse transcribed, the sequencing read expressed TCRB transcripts. Mean read depth for naive, central memory and regulatory T cell samples was approximately 3.57 million reads. The table came from immunoSEQ multiplex PCR; TCRdb's copy has only in-frame clones and leaves some out. Of about 240,000 clones listed, 25% to 30% are singletons. Study-level findings and limits: A potential PCR bias toward shorter templates would be equal in patient and control samples. Fewer insertions but more deletions were seen at VDJ junctions in type 1 diabetes patients.

A heparinised blood draw that averaged roughly 100 mL was obtained once from each donor. This CDR3 contains 14 residues. CDR1 is ENHRY and CDR2 is SYGVKD in the germline V gene. Trimming removed 7 bases from V and 6 bases from J; junction bases left unmatched: 11. Sequencing input: central memory CD4+ T cells from blood. The receptor was derived from a young man in good health. This chain connects TRBV10-3 to TRBJ2-7, with 8 bases identical to TRBD2. The CDR3 sequence: CAIKATSDEPEQYF. The DNA for the CDR3 is TGTGCCATCAAAGCGACTAGCGACGAACCCGAGCAGTACTTC.